This TCR beta chain was found in a study of shared clonotypes between healthy human individuals (TCRdb year 2020). A note on the overall study: A couple of women and a few men aged 18 to 49 years were included in the cohort. For each donor, three plates each were used for CD4 naive and CD4 memory, two plates were used for CD8 naive, and one plate was used for CD8 memory. To estimate repertoire size and how much clonotypes are shared between individuals, the study performed deep sequencing of blood TCR repertoires from five healthy adults. Libraries were prepared and TCR repertoires were sequenced by different laboratories using diverse techniques, in order to increase sequencing depth and limit assay-specific biases. Each donor's leukapheresis produced roughly between roughly 0.85 and 9.5 billion PBMCs. Paper-wide results and their limitations: Incomplete sequencing was indicated by rarefaction of sorted-subset datasets, despite the large sequencing depth. About 5% of naive CD4, more than 3% of naive CD8, about 2.1% of memory CD4, and 0.35% to 0.4% of memory CD8 clonotypes were shared across several donors. Pairwise subsampling led to the expectation that sequencing depth would affect the degree of clonotype sharing among donors. The small number of donors limited the genetic and exposure-history diversity represented. Sampling was limited to blood, and TCR repertoires in tissue likely differ from TCR repertoires in blood. Larger estimated clonotype richness was generally found for naive subsets than for memory subsets. Compared with non-shared clonotypes, clonotypes shared by all four sorted-subset donors had higher generation probabilities.

Healthy HIV-negative adults with no recently reported acute infections or vaccinations were included as donors. Every donor was a Caucasian adult residing in Nashville, Tennessee, USA. Magnetic negative selection was used to enrich CD4+ T cells, after which naive cells were positively selected on CD45RA and the negative fraction became the memory subset. Blood was obtained by leukapheresis, after which PBMCs were separated by Ficoll-Histopaque density gradient centrifugation and cryopreserved in liquid nitrogen vapor phase. Analytical flow cytometry was used to check the purity and quantity of every magnetically sorted T cell population. Genomic DNA was isolated from each sorted fraction and quantified by UV absorbance on a Nanodrop 2000c. Note on this clone: The antigen it binds to is not known. No base-level quality is on record; no much larger clone is a single base apart.

TCR CDR3 regions were amplified from genomic DNA by multiplex PCR using the deep immunoSEQ assay. For each cell subset, the extracted genomic DNA was distributed evenly across all wells of several immunoSEQ 96-well plates, and each plate served as one replicate. For sorted subsets, each replicate PCR was loaded with around 200 ng genomic DNA, equivalent to approximately 33,000 T cell genomes. Purified libraries were quantified with a Qubit 3.0 fluorometer, sized on a Bioanalyzer 2100, and re-quantified with the KAPA Library Quantification kit. Every immunoSEQ 96-well plate was sequenced on a separate single-read 150-cycle Illumina NextSeq 550 flow cell. Per the authors' processing: Because the immunoSEQ output included only junctional sequences and no quality scores, the filtering could not be the same as the filtering used for full-length reads. Sequences were annotated with PyIR, a Python wrapper for IgBLAST v1.9, and V/J genes and CDR3 were assigned using IMGT germline references. Reads with weak V/J assignments (E-value above 1e-6), missing CDR3, stop codons, out-of-frame junctions, or ambiguous translated residues were removed. V3J clonotypes were defined by identical inferred V gene, J gene, and CDR3 amino acid sequence. To compute the percentage overlap between repertoires, the number of shared unique clonotypes was divided by the size of the smaller repertoire. RTK rarefaction, the Chao1 estimator, and Recon v2.1 estimates of unobserved clonotypes were used to assess repertoire richness. OLGA was used to compute generation probabilities for all TCRbeta clonotypes that the gDNA method yielded from a few donors. Here the immuneACCESS table is served through TCRdb, limited to in-frame sequences with V and J called. Missing clones are a known gap in these copies; in checked studies unresolved V genes cover under half, and the rest lacks a known reason. V, J and clone size derive from that table, while D and trimming were established from the DNA sequence. The sample table holds about 2.4 million clones, of which under 95% were seen once. The ten largest clones add up to about 0.34% of the sample.

Here V drops 1 base and J drops 5 bases, and the junction holds 7 bases not matched to any gene. There are 16 amino acids in the CDR3, from cysteine to phenylalanine inclusive. Only the CDR3 region is kept as DNA, spanning 48 bases read in frame from base 1. CDR1 SGHRS and CDR2 YFSETQ were looked up in the germline V gene. This receptor was obtained from a man between 18 and 35 years old in good health. Some clones in this sample may be carry-over from other donors' samples. The source material was naive CD4+ T cells from PBMCs. The cell subset or site tag for this specimen amounts to: CD45RA+ positively selected. The rearrangement joined TRBV5-1 to TRBJ2-1, and 9 bases in between align with TRBD2. The CDR3 reads CASSLYVTSGDNEQFF. In nucleotide form, the sequence is TGCGCCAGCAGCTTGTATGTGACTAGCGGAGACAATGAGCAGTTCTTC.